This T cell receptor (beta chain) stems from a study of T cell repertoires in cytomegalovirus infection. Study at large: CMV epitopes in the study were HLA-C-restricted (recently identified) and HLA-B-restricted (well studied). In public TCR beta signatures, there were indications of both CMV infection and matching HLA type.

The J segment lost 9 bases and the V segment lost 6 bases, leaving 11 bases of the junction unmatched. The CDR3 sequence is 15 residues long. As concerns this clonotype: What it binds is unknown.

Study outcomes and limitations: Totalled public TCR beta family frequency picked out people who carried CMV plus the relevant HLA. There were HLA-C-restricted CMV-specific TCR beta clonotypes dominating the ex vivo response.

TCRdb re-analysed the reads in MiXCR, keeping a single row per CDR3 protein. The sample shows about 700,000 distinct CDR3 sequences, roughly 33% of them seen only once. This sequence was found in a human donor in good health (CMV status not recorded). Some clones in this sample may be carry-over from other donors' samples. J is TRBJ2-1 and V is TRBV12-3 or TRBV12-4, with TRBD2 identical over 10 bases. Here the sequenced sample was cultured PBMCs, taken from culture after CMV antigen stimulation. In nucleotides, the CDR3 is TGTGCCAGCAGCCGACATAGCGGGAGGTCGGTTGAGCAGTTCTTC. This encodes CASSRHSGRSVEQFF.